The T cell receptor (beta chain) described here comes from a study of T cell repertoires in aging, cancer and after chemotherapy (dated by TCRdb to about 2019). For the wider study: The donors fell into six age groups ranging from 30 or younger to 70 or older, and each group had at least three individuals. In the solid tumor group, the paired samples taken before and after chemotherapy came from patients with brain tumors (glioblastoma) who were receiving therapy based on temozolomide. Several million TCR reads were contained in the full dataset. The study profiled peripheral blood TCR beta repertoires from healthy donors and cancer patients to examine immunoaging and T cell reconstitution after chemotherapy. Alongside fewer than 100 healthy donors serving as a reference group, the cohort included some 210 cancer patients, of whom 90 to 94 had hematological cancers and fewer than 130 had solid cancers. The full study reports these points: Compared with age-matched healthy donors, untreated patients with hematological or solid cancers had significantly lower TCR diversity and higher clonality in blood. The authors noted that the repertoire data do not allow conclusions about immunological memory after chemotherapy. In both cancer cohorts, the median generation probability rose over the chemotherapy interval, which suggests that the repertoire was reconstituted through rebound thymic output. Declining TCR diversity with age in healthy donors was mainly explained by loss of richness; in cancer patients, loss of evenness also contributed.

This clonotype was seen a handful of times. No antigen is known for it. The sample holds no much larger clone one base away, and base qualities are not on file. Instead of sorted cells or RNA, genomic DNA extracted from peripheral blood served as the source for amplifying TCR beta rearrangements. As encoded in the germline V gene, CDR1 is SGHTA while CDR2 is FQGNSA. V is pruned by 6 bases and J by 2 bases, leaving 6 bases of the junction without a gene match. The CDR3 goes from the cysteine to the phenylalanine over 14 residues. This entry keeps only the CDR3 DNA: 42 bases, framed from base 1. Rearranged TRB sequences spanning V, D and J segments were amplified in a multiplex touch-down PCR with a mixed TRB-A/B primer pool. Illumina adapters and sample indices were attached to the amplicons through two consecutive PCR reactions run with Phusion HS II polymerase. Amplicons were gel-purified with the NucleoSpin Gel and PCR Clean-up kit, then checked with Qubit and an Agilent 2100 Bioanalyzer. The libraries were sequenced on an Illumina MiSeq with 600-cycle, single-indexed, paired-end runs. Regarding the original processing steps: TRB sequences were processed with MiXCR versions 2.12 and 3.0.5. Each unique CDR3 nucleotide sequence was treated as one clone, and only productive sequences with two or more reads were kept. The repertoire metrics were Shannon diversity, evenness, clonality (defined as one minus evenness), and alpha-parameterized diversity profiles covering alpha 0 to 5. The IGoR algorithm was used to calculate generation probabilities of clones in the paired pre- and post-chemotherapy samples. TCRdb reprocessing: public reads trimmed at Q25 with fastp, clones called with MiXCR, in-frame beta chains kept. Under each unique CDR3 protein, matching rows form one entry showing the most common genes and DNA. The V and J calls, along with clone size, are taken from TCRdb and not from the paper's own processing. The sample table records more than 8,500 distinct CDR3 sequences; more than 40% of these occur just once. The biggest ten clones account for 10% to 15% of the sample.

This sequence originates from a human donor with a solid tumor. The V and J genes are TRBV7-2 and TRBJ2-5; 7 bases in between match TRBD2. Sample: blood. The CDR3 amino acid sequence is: CASSSPGGQETQYF. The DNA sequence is TGTGCCAGCAGTTCCCCGGGGGGTCAAGAGACCCAGTACTTC. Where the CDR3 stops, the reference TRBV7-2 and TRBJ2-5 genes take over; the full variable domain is GAGVSQSPSNKVTEKGKDVELRCDPISGHTALYWYRQSLGQGLEFLIYFQGNSAPDKSGLPSDRFSAERTGGSVSTLTIQRTQQEDSAVYLCASSSPGGQETQYFGPGTRLLVL.